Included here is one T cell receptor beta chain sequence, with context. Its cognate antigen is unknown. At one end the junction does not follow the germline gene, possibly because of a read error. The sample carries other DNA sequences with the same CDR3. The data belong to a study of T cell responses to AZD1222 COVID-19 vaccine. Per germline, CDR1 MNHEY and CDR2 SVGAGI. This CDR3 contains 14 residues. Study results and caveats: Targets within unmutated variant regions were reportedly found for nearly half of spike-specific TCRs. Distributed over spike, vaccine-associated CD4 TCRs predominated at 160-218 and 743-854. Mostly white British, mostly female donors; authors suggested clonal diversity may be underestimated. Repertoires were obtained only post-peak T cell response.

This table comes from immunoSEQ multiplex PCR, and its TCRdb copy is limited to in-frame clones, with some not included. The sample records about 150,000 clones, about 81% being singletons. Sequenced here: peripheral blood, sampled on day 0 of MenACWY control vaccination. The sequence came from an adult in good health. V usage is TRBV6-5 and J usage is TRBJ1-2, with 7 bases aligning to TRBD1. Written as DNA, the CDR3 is TGTGCCCGCAGGGGGGCGGGGGCTAACTATGGCTACACCTTC. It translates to CARRGAGANYGYTF.